This T cell receptor beta chain originates from a study of blood T cell repertoires in COVID-19. Overall study: The origin of the acute and convalescent COVID-19 samples was the United States, Italy and Spain. The analysed material was cDNA or gDNA that came from T cells, B-cell-depleted T cells, or PBMCs.

Profiling relied on immunoSEQ multiplex PCR, and the TCRdb table lists in-frame clones only, not all of them. The repertoire includes a few hundred thousand clones, approximately 84% of them detected once, and about 4.5% sits in the top ten. Germline V gene lookup returns CDR1 LNHDA and CDR2 SQIVND (reference sequence). This CDR3 is built from 15 residues. The trim removed 1 base at V and 5 bases at J, leaving 4 bases unmatched. The chain links TRBV19 to TRBJ2-1; 8 nucleotides agree with TRBD1. Sequencing used peripheral blood. The TCR was taken from a man aged 50-60 years with acute or convalescent COVID-19. The CDR3 sequence: CASSIVATGDNEQFF. The CDR3 DNA follows: TGTGCCAGTAGTATAGTGGCGACAGGGGACAATGAGCAGTTCTTC.